A selection of T cell receptor beta chains follows, all from one sample in a study of T cells in localized non-small cell lung cancer. The table came from immunoSEQ multiplex PCR; TCRdb's copy has only in-frame clones and leaves some out. Here the sample spans some 1,500 clones, about 20% being singletons. The starting material was normal lung tissue next to the tumor, obtained before any cancer treatment. The receptors shown here come from a woman aged 40-69 years with stage I lung adenocarcinoma. The CDR3 runs from the conserved cysteine through the conserved F or W. The order of the fields is clone size, D gene, V gene, J gene, CDR3 protein, CDR3 DNA. The D gene is left open where the match is weak. Expanded clones get a size class; other rows say once, few or many, or leave the size out.

clone size: few; D gene: .; V gene: TRBV6-8; J gene: TRBJ1-5; CDR3 protein: CASSGPNQPQHF; CDR3 DNA: TGTGCCAGCAGTGGGCCCAATCAGCCCCAGCATTTT
clone size: .; D gene: TRBD1; V gene: TRBV6-8; J gene: TRBJ1-1; CDR3 protein: CASSIPGQGANTEAFF; CDR3 DNA: TGTGCCAGCAGCATCCCGGGACAGGGGGCGAACACTGAAGCTTTCTTT
clone size: .; D gene: TRBD1; V gene: TRBV19; J gene: TRBJ2-1; CDR3 protein: CASSVTGAYGNEQFF; CDR3 DNA: TGTGCCAGTAGTGTAACAGGGGCGTATGGCAATGAGCAGTTCTTC
clone size: .; D gene: .; V gene: TRBV10-3; J gene: TRBJ1-3; CDR3 protein: CAISELGEDSGNTIYF; CDR3 DNA: TGTGCCATCAGTGAGCTAGGGGAAGACTCGGGAAACACCATATATTTT
clone size: .; D gene: .; V gene: TRBV19; J gene: TRBJ2-1; CDR3 protein: CASSIVGSTYNEQFF; CDR3 DNA: TGTGCCAGTAGTATAGTAGGGTCGACCTACAATGAGCAGTTCTTC
clone size: large; D gene: .; V gene: TRBV6-8; J gene: TRBJ1-1; CDR3 protein: CASSNIAIQNEAFF; CDR3 DNA: TGTGCCAGCAGTAATATTGCGATCCAGAATGAAGCTTTCTTT
clone size: .; D gene: .; V gene: TRBV12-2; J gene: TRBJ2-6; CDR3 protein: CAKLESSGANVLTF; CDR3 DNA: TGTGCCAAACTCGAGAGCTCTGGGGCCAACGTCCTGACTTTC
clone size: few; D gene: .; V gene: TRBV11-3; J gene: TRBJ1-2; CDR3 protein: CASSSRPTASNYGYTF; CDR3 DNA: TGTGCCAGCAGCTCCCGACCGACAGCTTCGAACTATGGCTACACCTTC
clone size: few; D gene: TRBD1; V gene: TRBV11-3; J gene: TRBJ1-2; CDR3 protein: CASSYRQGEGGYTF; CDR3 DNA: TGTGCCAGCTCTTACCGGCAGGGGGAAGGAGGCTACACCTTC
clone size: .; D gene: .; V gene: TRBV15; J gene: TRBJ2-7; CDR3 protein: CATSIHGTGNDEQYF; CDR3 DNA: TGTGCCACCAGCATTCACGGGACTGGCAACGACGAGCAGTACTTC
clone size: .; D gene: TRBD1; V gene: TRBV10-2; J gene: TRBJ1-2; CDR3 protein: CASKDREGSGYTF; CDR3 DNA: TGCGCCAGCAAGGACAGGGAAGGGAGTGGCTACACCTTC
clone size: few; D gene: .; V gene: TRBV12-5; J gene: TRBJ1-5; CDR3 protein: CASTWELSSNQPQHF; CDR3 DNA: TGTGCCAGCACATGGGAGTTGAGTAGCAATCAGCCCCAGCATTTT
clone size: .; D gene: TRBD1; V gene: TRBV11-3; J gene: TRBJ2-7; CDR3 protein: CASSLGTGTYEQYF; CDR3 DNA: TGTGCCAGCAGCTTAGGGACAGGGACCTACGAGCAGTACTTC
clone size: .; D gene: .; V gene: TRBV10-3; J gene: TRBJ2-2; CDR3 protein: CAISESLVNTGELFF; CDR3 DNA: TGTGCCATCAGTGAGTCTTTAGTGAACACCGGGGAGCTGTTTTTT
clone size: few; D gene: TRBD1; V gene: TRBV23-1; J gene: TRBJ1-1; CDR3 protein: CASSQTGRAEAFF; CDR3 DNA: TGCGCCAGCAGTCAGACAGGGCGTGCTGAAGCTTTCTTT
clone size: few; D gene: .; V gene: TRBV1; J gene: TRBJ1-5; CDR3 protein: CASSQDTGGPQPQHF; CDR3 DNA: TGCGCCAGCAGCCAAGATACAGGGGGCCCACAGCCCCAGCATTTT
clone size: .; D gene: TRBD2; V gene: TRBV19; J gene: TRBJ2-1; CDR3 protein: CASSIVLAGAYNEQFF; CDR3 DNA: TGTGCCAGTAGTATCGTCCTAGCGGGGGCCTACAATGAGCAGTTCTTC
clone size: large; D gene: TRBD1; V gene: TRBV19; J gene: TRBJ1-5; CDR3 protein: CATARGTGSQQPQHF; CDR3 DNA: TGTGCCACGGCGAGGGGGACAGGATCTCAACAGCCCCAGCATTTT